Listed below are T cell receptor beta chains from one sample, sequenced in a study of T cell repertoires in cytomegalovirus infection. These receptors have no identified antigens. Using its own MiXCR run on the reads, TCRdb lists one record per CDR3 protein. This sample yields around 900,000 distinct CDR3 sequences, of which approximately 31% are seen a single time; about an eighth belongs to the top ten. Sample: cultured CD8+ T cells from PBMCs, taken from culture after CMV antigen stimulation. The receptors shown here come from a human donor in good health (CMV status not recorded). Some clones in this sample may be carry-over from other donors' samples. CDR3s include the opening cysteine and the closing phenylalanine or tryptophan. A D gene is named only where the DNA matches it firmly. A row's size may be missing; if present it is once, few, many or a size class.

D gene,V gene,clone size,J gene,CDR3 DNA,CDR3 protein
-,TRBV4-2,few,TRBJ1-1,TGTGCCAGCAGGCCGGACCTCGGGAACACTGAAGCTTTCTTT,CASRPDLGNTEAFF
-,TRBV28,few,TRBJ2-1,TGTGCCAGCAGTTTATCCAGGGACCACAATGAGCAGTTCTTC,CASSLSRDHNEQFF
-,TRBV19,-,TRBJ1-2,TGTGCCAGTAGTGTCGGGACACTGGGCTACACCTTC,CASSVGTLGYTF
-,TRBV6-8,-,TRBJ1-6,TGTGCCAGCAGTTACGAGTTAAAAGGGAGAGTGCGAGATTCACCCCTCCACTTT,CASSYELKGRVRDSPLHF
-,TRBV14,-,TRBJ2-3,TGTGCCAGCAGCCGCGGCATATTACCCACAGATACGCAGTATTTT,CASSRGILPTDTQYF
TRBD2,TRBV10-3,many,TRBJ2-1,TGTGCCATCAGTGAGTCACAAGCGGGAGCCTACAATGAGCAGTTCTTC,CAISESQAGAYNEQFF
TRBD2,TRBV27,-,TRBJ2-1,TGTGCCAGCAGTCCGCTAGCGGGGGAGAATTACAATGAGCAGTTCTTC,CASSPLAGENYNEQFF
-,TRBV6-5,-,TRBJ1-2,TGTGCCAGCAGTTACTCGCAGGGGAGGAGGTATGGCTACACCTTC,CASSYSQGRRYGYTF
TRBD2,TRBV5-8,few,TRBJ2-7,TGTGCCAGCAGTTTTACTAGCGGGGGCTTATCCTACGAGCAGTACTTC,CASSFTSGGLSYEQYF
-,TRBV29-1,-,TRBJ2-7,TGCAGCGCCCGACAGCAAACTAGCTACGAGCAGTACTTC,CSARQQTSYEQYF
-,TRBV12-3/TRBV12-4,many,TRBJ2-7,TGTGCCAGCAGTCCACCCGGAGGCTACGAGCAGTACTTC,CASSPPGGYEQYF
-,TRBV20-1,-,TRBJ1-5,TGCAGTGCTAGAGACCCAGGCCCGTGGACTCAGCCCCAGCATTTT,CSARDPGPWTQPQHF
TRBD2,TRBV7-2,many,TRBJ2-4,TGTGCCAGCAGCTTCCGGGCGGGGGGGCCCAAAAACATTCAGTACTTC,CASSFRAGGPKNIQYF
-,TRBV12-3/TRBV12-4,-,TRBJ2-5,TGTGCCAGCAGTTTTTTCGGGGGCTTGGAGACCCAGTACTTC,CASSFFGGLETQYF
-,TRBV5-6,-,TRBJ1-6,TGTGCCAGCGCACCTGGGGCAGACGACGGGAATTCACCCCTCCACTTT,CASAPGADDGNSPLHF
TRBD1,TRBV4-3,-,TRBJ2-1,TGCGCCAGCAGCCTGTACTTTAACAGGGGGCTGGAAAATGAGCAGTTCTTC,CASSLYFNRGLENEQFF
-,TRBV7-9,-,TRBJ1-2,TGTGCCAACAGCCCCCCACTCGGGGCGGACTATGGCTACACCTTC,CANSPPLGADYGYTF
-,TRBV7-2,many,TRBJ1-5,TGTGCCAGCAGCTTAGCTGGGACCGGACTTCAGCCCCAGCATTTT,CASSLAGTGLQPQHF
-,TRBV19,few,TRBJ2-1,TGTGCTAGTAGTATATGGGGCCCGGGGATTGGATATGAGCAGTTCTTC,CASSIWGPGIGYEQFF
-,TRBV7-3,-,TRBJ2-1,TGTGCCAGCAGCTTACCCAGTGAGGGCTACAATGAGCAGTTCTTC,CASSLPSEGYNEQFF
-,TRBV28,few,TRBJ1-5,TGTGCCAGCAGTTTATTAGGGGAAGATCAGCCCCAGCATTTT,CASSLLGEDQPQHF
-,TRBV27,few,TRBJ2-1,TGTGCCAGCAGTTTTGTCTCGCGGGGTGGCAATGAGCAGTTCTTC,CASSFVSRGGNEQFF
-,TRBV27,many,TRBJ1-5,TGTGCCAGCCAGAAGGACGGCGGTCAGCCCCAGCATTTT,CASQKDGGQPQHF
TRBD2,TRBV7-2,many,TRBJ2-7,TGTGCCAGCAGCTTAGTTTTCCAGCGGGGCCCCTCGTACGAGCAGTACTTC,CASSLVFQRGPSYEQYF
-,TRBV2,few,TRBJ2-1,TGTGCCAGCAGTGGGAACACCTATGCCTACAATGAGCAGTTCTTC,CASSGNTYAYNEQFF
TRBD2,TRBV6-5,-,TRBJ2-3,TGTGCCAGCAGTACCCCGGGACTAGCAATGGATACGCAGTATTTT,CASSTPGLAMDTQYF
-,TRBV7-2,many,TRBJ2-1,TGTGCCAGCAGCAGCGACAGACAGAGATACAATGAGCAGTTCTTC,CASSSDRQRYNEQFF
-,TRBV6-1,-,TRBJ1-2,TGTGCCAGCGATAGGGGATCAGGCTATGGCTACACCTTC,CASDRGSGYGYTF
-,TRBV20-1,-,TRBJ2-7,TGCAGTGCTCGACCCCGCAGCTCCTACGAGCAGTACTTC,CSARPRSSYEQYF
-,TRBV7-2,many,TRBJ1-1,TGTGCCAGCAGCCCTACAGGGCAGGGCACTGAAGCTTTCTTT,CASSPTGQGTEAFF
TRBD2,TRBV7-9,few,TRBJ2-2,TGTGCCAGCAGCTTAGAACCCGGACTAGCGGGGACCGGGGAGCTGTTTTTT,CASSLEPGLAGTGELFF
-,TRBV2,-,TRBJ1-2,TGTGCCAGCAGTGAAGCCACCCACCCTTACTATGGCTACACCTTC,CASSEATHPYYGYTF
-,TRBV6-6,many,TRBJ1-2,TGTGCCAGCAGTTACTCGTCGGGAGGTAACTATGGCTACACCTTC,CASSYSSGGNYGYTF
-,TRBV27,-,TRBJ1-1,TGTGCCAGCAGCGTGACTAGACGGAACACTGAAGCTTTCTTT,CASSVTRRNTEAFF
-,TRBV20-1,-,TRBJ1-1,TGCAGTGCGCGGCGGTATGCGACCACTGAAGCTTTCTTT,CSARRYATTEAFF
TRBD1,TRBV12-3/TRBV12-4,many,TRBJ1-5,TGTGCCAGCAGTCCTTCTGGGACAGCAAATCAGCCCCAGCATTTT,CASSPSGTANQPQHF
-,TRBV7-8,many,TRBJ2-7,TGTGCCAGCAGCTTCTCCCCAGGGGTCATTACAAAGGCCTACGAGCAGTACTTC,CASSFSPGVITKAYEQYF
-,TRBV27,-,TRBJ1-5,TGTGCCAGCAGTTTATTCGGCATGGGCAATCAGCCCCAGCATTTT,CASSLFGMGNQPQHF
TRBD1,TRBV7-2,few,TRBJ2-7,TGTGCCAGCAGCTTAATAGGGACAGAATACGAGCAGTACTTC,CASSLIGTEYEQYF
-,TRBV19,-,TRBJ1-2,TGTGCCAGTACCGCTAGTCTCGGCTACACCTTC,CASTASLGYTF
TRBD1,TRBV7-3,few,TRBJ2-1,TGTGCCAGCAGCCCGACAGGGTCCGGGAATGAGCAGTTCTTC,CASSPTGSGNEQFF
-,TRBV12-3/TRBV12-4,-,TRBJ1-2,TGTGCCAGCAGTTTAGTCAGGGAGGATAATGGCTACACCTTC,CASSLVREDNGYTF
-,TRBV6-2/TRBV6-3,few,TRBJ2-7,TGTGCCAGCAGTCAGTTTGACGGGACCTACGAGCAGTACTTC,CASSQFDGTYEQYF
TRBD1,TRBV5-5,-,TRBJ2-7,TGTGCCAGCAGACAGGAGGGGACAGGGAAGAACGAGCAGTACTTC,CASRQEGTGKNEQYF